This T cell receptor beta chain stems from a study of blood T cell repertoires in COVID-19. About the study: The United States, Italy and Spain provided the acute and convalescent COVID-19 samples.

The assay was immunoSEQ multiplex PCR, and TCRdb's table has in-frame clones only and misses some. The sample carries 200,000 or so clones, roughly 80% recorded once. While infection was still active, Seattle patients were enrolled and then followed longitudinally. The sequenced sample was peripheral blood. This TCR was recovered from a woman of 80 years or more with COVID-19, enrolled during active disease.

The CDR3 region is CASSSYRAKGGAFF. The CDR3 DNA is TGTGCCAGCAGCTCCTACAGGGCCAAGGGTGGAGCTTTCTTT. The V and J genes are TRBV7-9 and TRBJ1-1; TRBD1 is a possible D gene (6 bases). The germline CDR1 and CDR2 sequences are SEHNR and FQNEAQ (reference sequence). V was trimmed by 4 bases and J by 10 bases, leaving 19 bases between them. The CDR3 is 14 residues long.